This T cell receptor (beta chain) was identified in a study of radiotherapy plus CTLA-4 blockade in lung cancer. Turning to this clone: Its specificity is unknown.

Ipilimumab CTLA-4 blockade and focal radiation were given to patients with chemo-refractory metastatic non-small-cell lung cancer. Some clones are missing from TCRdb's copy, which holds only in-frame ones; the method was immunoSEQ multiplex PCR. The sample consists of 71,000 or so clones, more than 85% of them appearing once. The CDR3 consists of 16 residues. Germline CDR1 is SGHNT and CDR2 is YYREEE (reference sequence). With V trimmed by 4 bases and J by 6 bases, 6 bases remained unmatched. Study-level points and caveats: Among blood TCR repertoires after radiotherapy plus ipilimumab, tumor-derived clones expanded. Strongest reported response predictors: early blood clone changes and post-radiation interferon-beta.

Sequencing was performed on peripheral blood, taken from a patient treated with radiotherapy plus ipilimumab. V and J are TRBV5-4 and TRBJ1-6, with 11 positions matching TRBD1. This TCR was recovered from a human donor with non-small cell lung cancer who had stable disease on radiotherapy plus ipilimumab. The CDR3 DNA reads TGTGCCAGCAGCCCTCGGACAGGGGGCTCTAATTCACCCCTCCACTTT. Its protein is CASSPRTGGSNSPLHF.